The clone carrying this T cell receptor (beta chain) was counted at least ten times. As yet, its antigen is unknown. The sample originates from a study of Graves' ophthalmopathy and Graves' hyperthyroidism. Study-level findings and limits: The model flagged ophthalmopathy progression at 70% to 71% sensitivity and around 72% specificity.

TCR beta CDR3 amplification used RNA transcripts. RT-PCR was first run with HTBI primers, then multiplex PCR in a second round. TCRdb called the multiplex PCR reads again in MiXCR, with one record for every CDR3 protein. The top ten hold under 3.5% of the sample, which has around 660,000 distinct CDR3 sequences, about 41% seen once. The sequenced sample was peripheral blood. The TCR comes from an adult man with Graves' ophthalmopathy.

The CDR3 DNA sequence: TGTGCCAGCAGCTTCCAGGACGGCCAGAACTATGGCTACACCTTC. Protein sequence: CASSFQDGQNYGYTF. The chain carries TRBV7-9 and TRBJ1-2; D gene unclear. CDR3 size: 15 residues. In germline, CDR1 is SEHNR, CDR2 FQNEAQ (reference sequence). Trimming removed 3 bases from V and 2 bases from J, with 13 bases in between. Filled out from reference TRBV7-9 and TRBJ1-2, the complete variable domain reads DTGVSQNPRHKITKRGQNVTFRCDPISEHNRLYWYRQTLGQGPEFLTYFQNEAQLEKSRLLSDRFSAERPKGSFSTLEIQRTEQGDSAMYLCASSFQDGQNYGYTFGSGTRLTVV.